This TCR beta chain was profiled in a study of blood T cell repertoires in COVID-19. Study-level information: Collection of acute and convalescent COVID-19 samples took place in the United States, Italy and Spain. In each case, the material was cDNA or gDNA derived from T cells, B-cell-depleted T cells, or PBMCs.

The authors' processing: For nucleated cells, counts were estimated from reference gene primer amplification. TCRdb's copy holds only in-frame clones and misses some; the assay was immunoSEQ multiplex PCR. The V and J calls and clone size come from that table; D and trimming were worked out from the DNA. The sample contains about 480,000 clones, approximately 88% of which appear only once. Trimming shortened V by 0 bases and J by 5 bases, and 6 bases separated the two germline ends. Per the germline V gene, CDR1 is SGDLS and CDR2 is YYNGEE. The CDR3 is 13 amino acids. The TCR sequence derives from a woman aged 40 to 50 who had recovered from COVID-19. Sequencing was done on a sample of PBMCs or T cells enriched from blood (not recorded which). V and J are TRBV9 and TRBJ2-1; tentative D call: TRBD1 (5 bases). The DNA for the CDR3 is TGTGCCAGCAGCGTAGCAGGGCACAATGAGCAGTTCTTC. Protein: CASSVAGHNEQFF.